These 24 T cell receptor beta chains came from one sample sequenced in a study of a mutant IDH1 vaccine in newly diagnosed glioma. The assay was immunoSEQ multiplex PCR, and TCRdb's table has in-frame clones only and misses some. The sample lists tens of thousands of clones, roughly 90% seen once, with 2% to 2.5% in the top ten. Time point reported: week 47, end of study. The investigators gave 300 ug of mutant IDH1 20-mer peptide in each vaccine dose, together with topical imiquimod. No antigen has been assigned to these receptors. The input for sequencing was PBMCs, taken from a glioma patient whose treatment included an IDH1 peptide vaccine. The source of these receptors is a man between 40 and 49 years old with glioma.

The chain links TRBV19 to TRBJ2-2, with D possibly being TRBD2 (6 bases). The CDR3 loop spans 14 amino acids. The germline CDR1 and CDR2 sequences are LNHDA and SQIVND (reference sequence). The V end was cut by 6 bases, the J end by 0 bases, with 8 bases between. Here the CDR3 reads CASRGLANTGELFF. The CDR3 coding sequence is TGTGCCAGTAGGGGACTCGCGAACACCGGGGAGCTGTTTTTT. Full variable domain (remainder filled in from reference TRBV19 and TRBJ2-2): DGGITQSPKYLFRKEGQNVTLSCEQNLNHDAMYWYRQDPGQGLRLIYYSQIVNDFQKGDIAEGYSVSREKKESFPLTVTSAQKNPTAFYLCASRGLANTGELFFGEGSRLTVL.

V usage is TRBV19 and J usage is TRBJ2-7; D remains ambiguous. Deletions cut 3 bases from V and 0 bases from J, with 9 bases between. This CDR3 is 14 amino acids long. Looked up from germline, CDR1 is LNHDA and CDR2 is SQIVND (reference sequence). CDR3 DNA: TGTGCCAGTAGTATTATCGACGGCTCCTACGAGCAGTACTTC. It encodes CASSIIDGSYEQYF. Full variable domain (missing parts from reference TRBV19 and TRBJ2-7): DGGITQSPKYLFRKEGQNVTLSCEQNLNHDAMYWYRQDPGQGLRLIYYSQIVNDFQKGDIAEGYSVSREKKESFPLTVTSAQKNPTAFYLCASSIIDGSYEQYFGPGTRLTVT.

This chain connects TRBV19 to TRBJ2-1; 11 bases fit TRBD2. V lost 6 bases to trimming and J lost 8 bases; unmatched junction nucleotides: 9. Germline CDR1 LNHDA, CDR2 SQIVND (reference sequence). CDR3 length: 15 amino acids. The DNA for the CDR3 is TGTGCCAGTAGGGGTCCCGGACTAGCGGGCGATGAGCAGTTCTTC. It translates to CASRGPGLAGDEQFF. Together with reference TRBV19 and TRBJ2-1, the CDR3 gives the full variable domain: DGGITQSPKYLFRKEGQNVTLSCEQNLNHDAMYWYRQDPGQGLRLIYYSQIVNDFQKGDIAEGYSVSREKKESFPLTVTSAQKNPTAFYLCASRGPGLAGDEQFFGPGTRLTVL.

The chain combines TRBV18 with TRBJ1-1, with D possibly TRBD1 on 5 matching bases. V shed 3 bases and J shed 5 bases, with 10 bases lying between them. The CDR3 runs to 13 residues. Germline V lookup: CDR1 KGHSH, CDR2 LQKENI. CDR3 bases: TGTGCCAGCTCACCCCCAGGGTGGACTGAAGCTTTCTTT. Residues: CASSPPGWTEAFF.

This chain joins TRBV30 and TRBJ1-2, with TRBD1 as a possible D gene (6 bases). Germline CDR1 GTSNPN, CDR2 SVGIG (reference sequence). V was cut by 3 bases and J by 4 bases, with 12 bases left in between. The CDR3 sequence is 13 residues long. DNA for the CDR3: TGTGCCTGGAGCCCAGGGGACGGCTATGGCTACACCTTC. Protein: CAWSPGDGYGYTF.

This clone is categorized as large. This sequence joins TRBV7-9 and TRBJ2-7; possible D gene TRBD1, 5 bases. Germline-derived CDR1 and CDR2 are SEHNR and FQNEAQ (reference sequence). V was trimmed by 1 base and J by 2 bases, leaving 9 bases between them. This CDR3 contains 14 residues. CDR3 region: CASSLERGPYEQYF. The CDR3 DNA reads as TGTGCCAGCAGCTTAGAAAGGGGCCCCTACGAGCAGTACTTC.

The chain links TRBV9 to TRBJ2-7, with TRBD2 matching 8 bases. CDR1 is SGDLS, CDR2 YYNGEE, per germline. The CDR3 extends over 18 amino acids. The V and J ends lost 4 bases and 5 bases, in that order; junction bases with no gene match: 20. CDR3 nucleotide sequence: TGTGCCAGCAGCCAAGACCCCATTAATCTAGCGGGTAAAGACGAGCAGTACTTC. Encoded protein: CASSQDPINLAGKDEQYF.

The rearrangement links TRBV6-1 to TRBJ2-1; TRBD1 is a possible D gene (5 bases). The CDR3 has 14 residues. Trimming removed 2 bases at V and 8 bases at J, with 13 bases between. CDR1 and CDR2 (germline): MNHNS, SASEGT. This CDR3 reads CASSEQQDEDEQFF. The CDR3, as DNA: TGTGCCAGCAGTGAACAACAGGATGAAGATGAGCAGTTCTTC.

The chain links TRBV7-8 to TRBJ2-7; 8 bases map to TRBD2. The CDR3 is 16 amino acids. Germline loops: CDR1 SGHVS, CDR2 FQNEAQ. The V gene end was trimmed by 5 bases and the J gene end by 2 bases; junction bases not matched to a gene: 11. The CDR3 region has the DNA TGTGCCAGCAGCAGAGATAGGACTAGCCCAACCTACGAGCAGTACTTC. Its translation: CASSRDRTSPTYEQYF.

The rearrangement links TRBV9 to TRBJ2-2; weak D call: TRBD2 (5 bases). Trimming left V 4 bases short and J 4 bases short, with 20 bases between. The CDR3 extends over 17 amino acids. Germline-derived CDR1 and CDR2 are SGDLS and YYNGEE. CDR3 protein: CASSLHGPYAGTGELFF. CDR3 DNA sequence: TGTGCCAGCAGCCTCCACGGTCCTTATGCGGGCACCGGGGAGCTGTTTTTT. The full variable domain, completed using reference TRBV9 and TRBJ2-2, is DSGVTQTPKHLITATGQRVTLRCSPRSGDLSVYWYQQSLDQGLQFLIQYYNGEERAKGNILERFSAQQFPDLHSELNLSSLELGDSALYFCASSLHGPYAGTGELFFGEGSRLTVL.

The chain links TRBV10-3 to TRBJ2-5, with D possibly being TRBD1 (5 bases). Trimming left V 7 bases short and J 2 bases short, with 11 bases between. Germline values: CDR1 ENHRY, CDR2 SYGVKD. The CDR3 has 13 amino acids. The CDR3 DNA reads as TGTGCCATCAAGGCAGGGCCGCAAGAGACCCAGTACTTC. Encoded protein: CAIKAGPQETQYF.

The rearrangement joins TRBV7-9 to TRBJ1-2; D is perhaps TRBD1 (5 bases). CDR1 is SEHNR, CDR2 FQNEAQ, per germline (reference sequence). The ends were cut back, 3 bases at V and 5 bases at J, with 10 bases in the middle. The CDR3 is 13 amino acids. The CDR3 reads CASSLGVGYGYTF. CDR3 coding DNA: TGTGCCAGCAGCTTGGGGGTCGGGTATGGCTACACCTTC.

V usage is TRBV29-1 and J usage is TRBJ2-3, with TRBD2 as a possible D gene (5 bases). The CDR3 totals 13 residues. Germline V gives CDR1 SQVTM, CDR2 ANQGSEA. Trimming removed 4 bases from V and 2 bases from J, with 10 bases in between. CDR3 in amino acids: CSVVGGLTDTQYF. CDR3 in DNA: TGCAGCGTTGTGGGCGGACTCACAGATACGCAGTATTTT.

The chain employs TRBV7-9 and TRBJ1-4; 11 bases map to TRBD1. Germline trimming cut 4 bases from V and 5 bases from J; bases unmatched to any gene: 9. This CDR3 has 17 amino acids. Germline V gene lookup returns CDR1 SEHNR and CDR2 FQNEAQ (reference sequence). The CDR3 sequence: CASSSRTDRGRNEKLFF. CDR3 DNA: TGTGCCAGCAGCTCCCGAACGGACAGGGGGCGGAATGAAAAACTGTTTTTT.

The gene calls are TRBV29-1 and TRBJ1-4; the match to TRBD1 covers 8 bases. This CDR3 has 13 amino acids. Germline V lookup: CDR1 SQVTM, CDR2 ANQGSEA. The V and J ends lost 6 bases and 8 bases, in that order; junction bases with no gene match: 8. The DNA of the CDR3 is TGCAGCGTCGCACAGGGGGGCCGGGAAAAACTGTTTTTT. As protein: CSVAQGGREKLFF. The variable domain in full, with the rest retrieved from reference TRBV29-1 and TRBJ1-4, is SAVISQKPSRDICQRGTSLTIQCQVDSQVTMMFWYRQQPGQSLTLIATANQGSEATYESGFVIDKFPISRPNLTFSTLTVSNMSPEDSSIYLCSVAQGGREKLFFGSGTQLSVL.

The chain carries TRBV18 and TRBJ1-5; tentatively, D is TRBD1 (5 bases). The germline CDR1 and CDR2 sequences are KGHSH and LQKENI. Deletions cut 4 bases from V and 3 bases from J, with 13 bases between. This CDR3 has 15 residues. CDR3 loop: CASSRLQGFNQPQHF. DNA for the CDR3: TGTGCCAGCTCACGGCTGCAGGGCTTCAATCAGCCCCAGCATTTT.

V gene TRBV12-1 combines with J gene TRBJ1-1; TRBD1 reflects the table's D call only, with no check against the DNA. TRBV12-1 is described as a pseudogene. The CDR3 runs 18 residues. CDR3 coding DNA: TGTGCCAGCAGCCCGGCTTCAGAGACAGCGAGCATGAACACTGAAGCTTTCTTT. Protein product: CASSPASETASMNTEAFF.

The V gene is TRBV6-6, the J gene TRBJ1-5; D gene unclear. The ends were cut back, 2 bases at V and 8 bases at J, with 13 bases in the middle. CDR3 size: 14 residues. From germline, CDR1 is MNHNY and CDR2 SVGAGI (reference sequence). The CDR3 region is CASSYVGSWEPQHF. CDR3 sequence (DNA): TGTGCCAGCAGTTACGTTGGCAGCTGGGAGCCCCAGCATTTT.

This sequence joins TRBV27 and TRBJ1-3; D not certain. Germline V gene sequence: CDR1 MNHEY, CDR2 SMNVEV (reference sequence). V lost 2 bases and J lost 0, with 5 bases in between. The CDR3 extends over 14 amino acids. Here the CDR3 DNA reads TGTGCCAGCAGTTTAGGTGGCTCTGGAAACACCATATATTTT. Amino acid sequence: CASSLGGSGNTIYF.

The rearrangement joins TRBV27 to TRBJ1-2; D may be TRBD1 (5 bases). The CDR3 spans 15 residues. Germline V lookup: CDR1 MNHEY, CDR2 SMNVEV (reference sequence). The V end lost 4 bases, the J end lost 4 bases, and 16 bases lay between the germline ends. This CDR3 is CASSWGGGGAYGYTF. Written as DNA, the CDR3 is TGTGCCAGCAGTTGGGGCGGGGGTGGGGCCTATGGCTACACCTTC.

The V and J genes are TRBV4-1 and TRBJ2-2; possible D gene TRBD2, 6 bases. The CDR3 has 17 residues. Germline V gene lookup returns CDR1 MGHRA and CDR2 YSYEKL. V was pared by 0 bases and J by 2 bases, with 13 bases between. In nucleotides, the CDR3 is TGCGCCAGCAGCCAAGATTCATGGACTAAAAACACCGGGGAGCTGTTTTTT. It yields the protein CASSQDSWTKNTGELFF.

This clone appeared a few times. The chain recombines TRBV7-2 with TRBJ1-1; TRBD1 matches 8 bases. Trimming took 5 bases from V and 7 from J; bases not matched to a gene: 6. The CDR3 has 13 amino acids. Germline V gene sequence: CDR1 SGHTA, CDR2 FQGNSA. This CDR3 reads CASSTDRGGEAFF. For the CDR3, the DNA is TGTGCCAGCAGCACCGACAGGGGTGGTGAAGCTTTCTTT.

The chain links TRBV6-6 to TRBJ2-5; D unclear. This CDR3 contains 11 residues. The ends were cut back, 10 bases at V and 5 bases at J, with 11 bases in the middle. Per the germline V gene, CDR1 is MNHNY and CDR2 is SVGAGI (reference sequence). CDR3 coding DNA: TGTGCCACCTCAATGAAGGAGACCCAGTACTTC. Protein product: CATSMKETQYF.

The chain uses TRBV5-1 and TRBJ1-1; TRBD1 is a possible D gene (5 bases). V dropped 0 bases and J dropped 8 bases, with 5 bases sitting between them. The CDR3 spans 11 residues. Germline lookup yields CDR1 SGHRS and CDR2 YFSETQ. CDR3: CASSLGTEAFF. CDR3 sequence (DNA): TGCGCCAGCAGCTTGGGGACAGAAGCTTTCTTT.